Reported below is one T cell receptor beta chain. This record comes from a study of blood T cell repertoires in COVID-19. There are 16 residues in the CDR3. The germline V gene encodes CDR1 LNHDA and CDR2 SQIVND (reference sequence). V shed 2 bases and J 5 bases; nucleotides not matched to a gene: 10. Clones were read by immunoSEQ multiplex PCR, and TCRdb kept only the in-frame ones, dropping some. There are tens of thousands of clones in the sample; around nine tenths occur only once, and approximately 4.3% lies in the top ten. Sequencing was done on a sample of peripheral blood. This chain joins TRBV19 and TRBJ1-1; TRBD1 matches 8 bases. This sequence originates from a man in his 60s with acute or convalescent COVID-19. The CDR3 DNA sequence: TGTGCCAGTAGTATACAGGGGGCTCTCAGGGGTACTGAAGCTTTCTTT. Protein product: CASSIQGALRGTEAFF.